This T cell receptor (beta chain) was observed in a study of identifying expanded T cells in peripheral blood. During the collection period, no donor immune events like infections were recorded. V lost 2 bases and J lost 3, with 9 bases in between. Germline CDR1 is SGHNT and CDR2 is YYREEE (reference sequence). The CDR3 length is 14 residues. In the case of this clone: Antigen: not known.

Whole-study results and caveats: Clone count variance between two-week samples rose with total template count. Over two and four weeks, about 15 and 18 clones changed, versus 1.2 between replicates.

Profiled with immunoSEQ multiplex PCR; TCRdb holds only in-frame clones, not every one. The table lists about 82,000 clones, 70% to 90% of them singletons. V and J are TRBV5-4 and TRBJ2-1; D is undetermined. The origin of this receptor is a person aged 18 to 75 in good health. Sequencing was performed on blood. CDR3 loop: CASSFPPDYNEQFF. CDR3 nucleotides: TGTGCCAGCAGCTTCCCCCCCGACTACAATGAGCAGTTCTTC.